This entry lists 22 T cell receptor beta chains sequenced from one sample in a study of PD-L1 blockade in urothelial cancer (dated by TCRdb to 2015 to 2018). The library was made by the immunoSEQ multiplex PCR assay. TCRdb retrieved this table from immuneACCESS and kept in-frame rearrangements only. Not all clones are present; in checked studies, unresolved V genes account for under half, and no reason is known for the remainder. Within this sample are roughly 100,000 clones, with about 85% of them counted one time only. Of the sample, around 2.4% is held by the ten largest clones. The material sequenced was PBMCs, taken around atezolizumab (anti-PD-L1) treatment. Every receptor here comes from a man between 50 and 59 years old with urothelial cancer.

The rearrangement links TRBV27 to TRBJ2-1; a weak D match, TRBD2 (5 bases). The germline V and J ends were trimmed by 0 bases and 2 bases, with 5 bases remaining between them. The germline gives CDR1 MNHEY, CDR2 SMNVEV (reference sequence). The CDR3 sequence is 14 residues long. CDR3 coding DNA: TGTGCCAGCAGTTTATCGCGGGCCTACAATGAGCAGTTCTTC. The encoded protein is CASSLSRAYNEQFF.

The CDR3 DNA reads TGTGCCAGCAGCTCTAAAGCGGGAGCCCACGAGCAGTACTTC. This translates into CASSSKAGAHEQYF. The genes are TRBV6-1 and TRBJ2-7; 8 bases map to TRBD2. This CDR3 comprises 14 residues. V shed 6 bases, J shed 5 bases, and the junction held 9 bases outside the gene matches. The germline gives CDR1 MNHNS, CDR2 SASEGT.

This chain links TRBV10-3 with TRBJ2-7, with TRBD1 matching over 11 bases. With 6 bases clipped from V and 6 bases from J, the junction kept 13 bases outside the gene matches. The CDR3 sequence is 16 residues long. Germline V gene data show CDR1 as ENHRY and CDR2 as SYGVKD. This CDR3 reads CAISKRTGGEYGEQYF. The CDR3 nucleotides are TGTGCCATCAGCAAAAGGACAGGGGGCGAATACGGCGAGCAGTACTTC.

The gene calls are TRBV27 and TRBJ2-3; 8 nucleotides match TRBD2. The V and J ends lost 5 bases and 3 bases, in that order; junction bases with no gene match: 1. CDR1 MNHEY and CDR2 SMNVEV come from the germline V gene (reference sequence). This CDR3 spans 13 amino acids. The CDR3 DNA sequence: TGTGCCAGCAGTCCTAGCGGGACAGATACGCAGTATTTT. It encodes CASSPSGTDTQYF.

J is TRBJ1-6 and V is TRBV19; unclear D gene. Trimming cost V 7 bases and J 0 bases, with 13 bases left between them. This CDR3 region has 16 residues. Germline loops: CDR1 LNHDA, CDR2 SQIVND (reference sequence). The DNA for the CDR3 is TGTGCCAGTACCTTAATGCGAAGCTCCTATAATTCACCCCTCCACTTT. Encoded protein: CASTLMRSSYNSPLHF.

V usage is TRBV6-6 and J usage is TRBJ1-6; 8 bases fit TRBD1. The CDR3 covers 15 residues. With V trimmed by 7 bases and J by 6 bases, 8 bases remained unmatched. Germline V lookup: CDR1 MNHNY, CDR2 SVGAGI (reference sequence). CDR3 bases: TGTGCCAGCATCCCAAAGACAGGGGTTAATTCACCCCTCCACTTT. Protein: CASIPKTGVNSPLHF.

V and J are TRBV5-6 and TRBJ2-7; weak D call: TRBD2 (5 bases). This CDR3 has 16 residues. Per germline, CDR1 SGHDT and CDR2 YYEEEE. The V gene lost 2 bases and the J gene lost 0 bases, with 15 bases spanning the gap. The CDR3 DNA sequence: TGTGCCAGCAGCTTTCGACCGGACTTTAGCTCCTACGAGCAGTACTTC. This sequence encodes CASSFRPDFSSYEQYF.

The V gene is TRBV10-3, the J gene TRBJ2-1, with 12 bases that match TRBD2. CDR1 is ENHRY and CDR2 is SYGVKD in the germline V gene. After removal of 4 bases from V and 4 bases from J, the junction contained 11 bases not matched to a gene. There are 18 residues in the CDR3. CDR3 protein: CAISGGLAGPFFYNEQFF. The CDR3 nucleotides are TGTGCCATCAGTGGGGGACTAGCGGGCCCATTTTTTTACAATGAGCAGTTCTTC.

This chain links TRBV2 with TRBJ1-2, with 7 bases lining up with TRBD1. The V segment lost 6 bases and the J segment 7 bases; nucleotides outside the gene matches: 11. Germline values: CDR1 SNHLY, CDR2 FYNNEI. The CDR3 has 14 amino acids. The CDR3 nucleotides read TGTGCCAGCAGACTAAACCAGGGGGAGAGTGGCTACACCTTC. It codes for CASRLNQGESGYTF.

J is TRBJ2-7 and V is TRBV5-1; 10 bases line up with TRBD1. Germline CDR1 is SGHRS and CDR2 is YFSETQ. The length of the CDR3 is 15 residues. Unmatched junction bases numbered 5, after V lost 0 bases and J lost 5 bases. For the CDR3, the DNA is TGCGCCAGCAGCTTGGTGGGACAGGGGACCCACGAGCAGTACTTC. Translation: CASSLVGQGTHEQYF. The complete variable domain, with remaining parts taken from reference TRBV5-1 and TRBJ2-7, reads KAGVTQTPRYLIKTRGQQVTLSCSPISGHRSVSWYQQTPGQGLQFLFEYFSETQRNKGNFPGRFSGRQFSNSRSEMNVSTLELGDSALYLCASSLVGQGTHEQYFGPGTRLTVT.

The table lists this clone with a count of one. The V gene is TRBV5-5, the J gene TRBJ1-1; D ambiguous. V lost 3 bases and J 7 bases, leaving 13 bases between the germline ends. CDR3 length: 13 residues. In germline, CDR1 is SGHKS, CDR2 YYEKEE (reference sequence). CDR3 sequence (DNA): TGTGCCAGCAGCTGGGCCCCCACCCTTGAAGCTTTCTTT. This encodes CASSWAPTLEAFF.

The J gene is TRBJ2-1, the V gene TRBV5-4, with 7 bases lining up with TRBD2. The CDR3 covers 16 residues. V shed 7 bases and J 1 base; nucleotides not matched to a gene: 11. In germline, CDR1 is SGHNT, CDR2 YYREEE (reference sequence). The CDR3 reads CASQKKAGTSYNEQFF. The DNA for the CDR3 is TGTGCCAGCCAGAAGAAAGCGGGAACGTCCTACAATGAGCAGTTCTTC.

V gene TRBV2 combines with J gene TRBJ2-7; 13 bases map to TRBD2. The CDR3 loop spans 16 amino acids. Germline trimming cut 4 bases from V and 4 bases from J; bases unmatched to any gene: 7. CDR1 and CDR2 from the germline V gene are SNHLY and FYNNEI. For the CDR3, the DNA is TGTGCCAGCAGTGCCAACGGACTAGCGGGAGAGTACGAGCAGTACTTC. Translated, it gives CASSANGLAGEYEQYF.

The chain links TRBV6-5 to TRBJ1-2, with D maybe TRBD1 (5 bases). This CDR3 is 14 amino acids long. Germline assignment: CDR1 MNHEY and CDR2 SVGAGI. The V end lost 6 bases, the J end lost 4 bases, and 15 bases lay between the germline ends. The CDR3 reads CASSHDSLSYGYTF. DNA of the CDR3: TGTGCCAGCAGCCACGACAGTCTTTCCTATGGCTACACCTTC.

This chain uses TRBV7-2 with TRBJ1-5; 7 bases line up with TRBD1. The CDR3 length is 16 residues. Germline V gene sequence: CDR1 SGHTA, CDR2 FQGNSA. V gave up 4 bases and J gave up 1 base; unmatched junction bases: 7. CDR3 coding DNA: TGTGCCAGCAGCTCCGCGCCGACAGGGAGCAATCAGCCCCAGCATTTT. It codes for CASSSAPTGSNQPQHF.

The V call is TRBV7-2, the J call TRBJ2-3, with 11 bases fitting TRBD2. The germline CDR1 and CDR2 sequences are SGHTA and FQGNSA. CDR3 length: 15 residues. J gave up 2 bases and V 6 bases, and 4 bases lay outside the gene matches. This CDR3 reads CASSRLAGPTDTQYF. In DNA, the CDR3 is TGTGCCAGCAGTAGACTAGCGGGACCCACAGATACGCAGTATTTT.

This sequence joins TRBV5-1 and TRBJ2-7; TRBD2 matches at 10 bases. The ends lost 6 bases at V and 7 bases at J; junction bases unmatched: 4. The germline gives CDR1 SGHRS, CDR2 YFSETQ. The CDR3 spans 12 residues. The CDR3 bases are TGCGCCAGCAAAAGCGGGAGGGTTGAGCAGTACTTC. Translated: CASKSGRVEQYF. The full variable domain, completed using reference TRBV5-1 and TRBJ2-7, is KAGVTQTPRYLIKTRGQQVTLSCSPISGHRSVSWYQQTPGQGLQFLFEYFSETQRNKGNFPGRFSGRQFSNSRSEMNVSTLELGDSALYLCASKSGRVEQYFGPGTRLTVT.

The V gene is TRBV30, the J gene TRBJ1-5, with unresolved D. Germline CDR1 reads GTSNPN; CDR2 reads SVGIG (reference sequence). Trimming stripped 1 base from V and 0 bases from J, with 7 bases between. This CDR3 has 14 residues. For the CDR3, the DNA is TGTGCCTGGAGTGGAGAGTATAGCAATCAGCCCCAGCATTTT. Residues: CAWSGEYSNQPQHF.

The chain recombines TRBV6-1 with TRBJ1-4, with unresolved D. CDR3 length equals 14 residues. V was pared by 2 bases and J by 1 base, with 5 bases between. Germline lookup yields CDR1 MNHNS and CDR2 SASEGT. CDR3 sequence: CASSEYLTNEKLFF. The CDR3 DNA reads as TGTGCCAGCAGTGAATACTTAACTAATGAAAAACTGTTTTTT.

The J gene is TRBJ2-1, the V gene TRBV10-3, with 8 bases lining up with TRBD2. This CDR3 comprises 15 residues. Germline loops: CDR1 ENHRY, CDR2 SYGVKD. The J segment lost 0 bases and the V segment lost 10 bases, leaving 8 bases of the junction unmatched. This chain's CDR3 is CATSGRGGSYNEQFF. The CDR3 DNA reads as TGTGCCACCTCAGGTCGGGGGGGCTCCTACAATGAGCAGTTCTTC.

The CDR3 sequence: CASSMGQLYEQYF. The DNA of the CDR3 is TGTGCCAGCAGCATGGGACAGCTTTACGAGCAGTACTTC. The V call is TRBV7-9, the J call TRBJ2-5, with TRBD1 matching 7 bases. The DNA matches TRBJ2-7 better at its end, which makes the J call doubtful. The CDR3 extends over 13 amino acids. Germline V CDR1 and CDR2: SEHNR, FQNEAQ (reference sequence).

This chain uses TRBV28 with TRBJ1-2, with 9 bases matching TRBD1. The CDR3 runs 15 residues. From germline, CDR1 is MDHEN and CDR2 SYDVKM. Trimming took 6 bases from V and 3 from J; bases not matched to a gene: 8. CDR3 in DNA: TGTGCCAGCAGCGACCCTAGGGACAGGGACTATGGCTACACCTTC. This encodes CASSDPRDRDYGYTF.